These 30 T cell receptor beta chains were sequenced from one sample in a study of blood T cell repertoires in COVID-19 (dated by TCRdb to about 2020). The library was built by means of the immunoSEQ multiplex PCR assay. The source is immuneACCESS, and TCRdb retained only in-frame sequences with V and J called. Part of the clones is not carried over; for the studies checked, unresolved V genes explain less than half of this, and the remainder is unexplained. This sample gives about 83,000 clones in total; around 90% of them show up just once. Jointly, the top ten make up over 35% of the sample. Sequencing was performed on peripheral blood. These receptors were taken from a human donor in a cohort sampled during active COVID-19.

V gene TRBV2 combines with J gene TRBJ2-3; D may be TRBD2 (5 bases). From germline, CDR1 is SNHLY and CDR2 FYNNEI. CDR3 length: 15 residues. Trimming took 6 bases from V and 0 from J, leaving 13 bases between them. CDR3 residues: CASRERLRSTDTQYF. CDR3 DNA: TGTGCCAGCAGGGAACGACTACGCAGCACAGATACGCAGTATTTT.

CDR3 loop: CASSWGDEGGELFF. CDR3 DNA: TGCGCCAGCAGCTGGGGGGACGAGGGCGGGGAGCTGTTTTTT. The chain couples TRBV5-1 to TRBJ2-2; a weak D match, TRBD2 (6 bases). There are 14 residues in the CDR3. V was shortened by 3 bases and J by 7 bases, with 13 bases between the two germline ends. Germline V gene sequence: CDR1 SGHRS, CDR2 YFSETQ.

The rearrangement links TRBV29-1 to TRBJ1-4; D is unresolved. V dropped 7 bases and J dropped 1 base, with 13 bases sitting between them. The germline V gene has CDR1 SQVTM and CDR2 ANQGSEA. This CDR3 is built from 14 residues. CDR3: CSAYDGGTNEKLFF. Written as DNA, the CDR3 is TGCAGCGCATATGATGGAGGAACTAATGAAAAACTGTTTTTT.

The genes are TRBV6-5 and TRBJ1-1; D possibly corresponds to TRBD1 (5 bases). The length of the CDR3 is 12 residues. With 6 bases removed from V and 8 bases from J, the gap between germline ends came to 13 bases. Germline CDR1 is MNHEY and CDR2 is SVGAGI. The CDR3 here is CASSRRGGEAFF. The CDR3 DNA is TGTGCCAGCAGCCGCCGCGGGGGGGAAGCTTTCTTT.

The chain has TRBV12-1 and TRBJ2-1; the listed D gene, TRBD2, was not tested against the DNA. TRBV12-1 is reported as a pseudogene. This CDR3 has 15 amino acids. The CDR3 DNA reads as TGTGCCAGCAGCCCGAGGGGGGGAGCCGACAATGAGCAGTTCTTC. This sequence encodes CASSPRGGADNEQFF.

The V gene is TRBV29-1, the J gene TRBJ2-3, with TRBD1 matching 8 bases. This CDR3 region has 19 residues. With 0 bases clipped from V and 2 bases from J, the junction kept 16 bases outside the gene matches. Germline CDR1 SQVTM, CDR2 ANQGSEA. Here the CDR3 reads CSVEDRTGQISGYTDTQYF. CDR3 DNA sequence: TGCAGCGTTGAAGATCGGACAGGGCAAATCTCGGGCTACACAGATACGCAGTATTTT.

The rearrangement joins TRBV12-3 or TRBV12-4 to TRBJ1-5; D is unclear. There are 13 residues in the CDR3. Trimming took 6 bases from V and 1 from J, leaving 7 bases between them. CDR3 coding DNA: TGTGCCAGCAGCCGAGAAAGCAATCAGCCCCAGCATTTT. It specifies CASSRESNQPQHF.

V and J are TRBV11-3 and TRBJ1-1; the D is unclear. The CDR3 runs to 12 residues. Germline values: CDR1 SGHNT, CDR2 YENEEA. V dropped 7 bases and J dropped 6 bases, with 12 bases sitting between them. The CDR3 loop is CASTGEESEAFF. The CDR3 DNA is TGTGCCAGCACGGGAGAAGAGTCTGAAGCTTTCTTT.

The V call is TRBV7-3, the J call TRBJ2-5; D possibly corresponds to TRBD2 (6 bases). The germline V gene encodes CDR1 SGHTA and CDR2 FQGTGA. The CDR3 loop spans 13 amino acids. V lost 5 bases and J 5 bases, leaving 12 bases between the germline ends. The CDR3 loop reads CASSLGLGETQYF. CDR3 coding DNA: TGTGCCAGCAGCCTGGGACTCGGGGAGACCCAGTACTTC.

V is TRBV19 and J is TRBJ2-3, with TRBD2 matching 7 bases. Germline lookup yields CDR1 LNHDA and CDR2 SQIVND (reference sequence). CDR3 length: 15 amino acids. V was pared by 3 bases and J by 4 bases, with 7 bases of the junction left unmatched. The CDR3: CASSIRAGAADTQYF. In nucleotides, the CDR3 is TGTGCCAGTAGTATCCGGGCGGGAGCAGCAGATACGCAGTATTTT.

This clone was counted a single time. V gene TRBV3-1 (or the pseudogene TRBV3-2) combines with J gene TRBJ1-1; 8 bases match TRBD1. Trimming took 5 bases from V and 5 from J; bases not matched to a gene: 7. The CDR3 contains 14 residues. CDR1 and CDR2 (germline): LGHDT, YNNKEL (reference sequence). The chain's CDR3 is CASSYGQGDTEAFF. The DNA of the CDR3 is TGTGCCAGCAGCTACGGACAGGGAGATACTGAAGCTTTCTTT.

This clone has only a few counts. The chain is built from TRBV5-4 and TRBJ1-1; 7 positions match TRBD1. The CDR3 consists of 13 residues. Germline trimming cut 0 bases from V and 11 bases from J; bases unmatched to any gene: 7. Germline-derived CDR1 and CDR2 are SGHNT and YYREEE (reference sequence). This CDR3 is CASSLEGGWGAFF. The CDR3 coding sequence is TGTGCCAGCAGCTTGGAAGGGGGCTGGGGTGCTTTCTTT.

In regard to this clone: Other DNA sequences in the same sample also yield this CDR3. The CDR3 sequence: CASSELRNTGELFF. The DNA of the CDR3 is TGTGCCAGCAGTGAGTTGAGAAACACCGGGGAGCTGTTTTTT. The chain employs TRBV2 and TRBJ2-2; D gene ambiguous. Deletions cut 3 bases from V and 2 bases from J, with 7 bases between. CDR1 and CDR2 from the germline V gene are SNHLY and FYNNEI. The CDR3 is 14 residues long.

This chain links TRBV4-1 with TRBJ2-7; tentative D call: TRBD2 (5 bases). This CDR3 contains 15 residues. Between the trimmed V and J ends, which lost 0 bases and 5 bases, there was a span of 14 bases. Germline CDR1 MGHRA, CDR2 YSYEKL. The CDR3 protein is CASSQEGRGSDEQYF. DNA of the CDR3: TGCGCCAGCAGCCAAGAGGGCCGGGGTAGCGACGAGCAGTACTTC.

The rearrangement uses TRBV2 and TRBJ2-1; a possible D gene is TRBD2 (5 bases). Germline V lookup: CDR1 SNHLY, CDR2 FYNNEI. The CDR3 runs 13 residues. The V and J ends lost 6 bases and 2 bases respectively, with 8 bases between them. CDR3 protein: CASRDGAYNEQFF. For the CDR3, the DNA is TGTGCCAGCAGAGACGGGGCCTACAATGAGCAGTTCTTC.

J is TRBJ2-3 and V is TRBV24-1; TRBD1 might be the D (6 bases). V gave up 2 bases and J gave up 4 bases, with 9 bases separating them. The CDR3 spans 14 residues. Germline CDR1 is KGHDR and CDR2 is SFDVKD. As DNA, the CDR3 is TGTGCCACCAGTGATTCCAGGGGAGCAGATACGCAGTATTTT. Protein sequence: CATSDSRGADTQYF.

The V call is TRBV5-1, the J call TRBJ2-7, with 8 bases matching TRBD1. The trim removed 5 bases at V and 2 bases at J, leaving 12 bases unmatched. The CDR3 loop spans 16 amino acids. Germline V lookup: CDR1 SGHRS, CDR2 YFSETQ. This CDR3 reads CASRLNTGQGAYEQYF. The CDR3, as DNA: TGCGCCAGCAGGCTCAACACAGGACAGGGAGCCTACGAGCAGTACTTC.

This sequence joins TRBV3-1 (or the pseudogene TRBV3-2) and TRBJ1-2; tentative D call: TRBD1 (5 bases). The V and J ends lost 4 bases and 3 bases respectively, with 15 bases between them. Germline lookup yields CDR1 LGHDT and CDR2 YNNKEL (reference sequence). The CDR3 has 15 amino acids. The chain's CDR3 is CASSPTSGLHYGYTF. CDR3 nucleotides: TGTGCCAGCAGCCCCACGTCAGGGTTGCACTATGGCTACACCTTC.

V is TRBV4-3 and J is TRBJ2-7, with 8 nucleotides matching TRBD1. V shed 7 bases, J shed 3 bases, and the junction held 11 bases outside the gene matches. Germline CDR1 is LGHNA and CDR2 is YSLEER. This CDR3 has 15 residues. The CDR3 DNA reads TGCGCCAGCACTCCAGGACAGGGACTGTTCTACGAGCAGTACTTC. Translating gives CASTPGQGLFYEQYF.

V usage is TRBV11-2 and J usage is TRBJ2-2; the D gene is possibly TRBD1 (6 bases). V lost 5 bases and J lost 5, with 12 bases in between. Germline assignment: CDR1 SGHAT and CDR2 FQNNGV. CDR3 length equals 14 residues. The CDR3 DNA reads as TGTGCCAGCAGCCCTAGAGGGGGAACCGGGGAGCTGTTTTTT. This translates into CASSPRGGTGELFF.

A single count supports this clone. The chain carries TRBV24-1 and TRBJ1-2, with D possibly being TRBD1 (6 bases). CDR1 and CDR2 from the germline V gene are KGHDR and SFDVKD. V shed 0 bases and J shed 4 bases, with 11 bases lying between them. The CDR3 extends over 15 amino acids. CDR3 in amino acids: CATSDLGGQTYGYTF. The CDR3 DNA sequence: TGTGCCACCAGTGATTTGGGTGGACAGACCTATGGCTACACCTTC.

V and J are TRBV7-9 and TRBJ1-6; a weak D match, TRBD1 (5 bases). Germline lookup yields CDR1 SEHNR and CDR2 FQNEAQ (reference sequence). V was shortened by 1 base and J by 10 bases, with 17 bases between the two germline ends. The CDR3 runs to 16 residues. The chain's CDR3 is CASSLVGGGGRSPLHF. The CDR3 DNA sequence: TGTGCCAGCAGCTTAGTCGGGGGAGGAGGTAGATCACCCCTCCACTTT. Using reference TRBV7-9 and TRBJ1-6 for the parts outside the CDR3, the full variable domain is DTGVSQNPRHKITKRGQNVTFRCDPISEHNRLYWYRQTLGQGPEFLTYFQNEAQLEKSRLLSDRFSAERPKGSFSTLEIQRTEQGDSAMYLCASSLVGGGGRSPLHFGNGTRLTVT.

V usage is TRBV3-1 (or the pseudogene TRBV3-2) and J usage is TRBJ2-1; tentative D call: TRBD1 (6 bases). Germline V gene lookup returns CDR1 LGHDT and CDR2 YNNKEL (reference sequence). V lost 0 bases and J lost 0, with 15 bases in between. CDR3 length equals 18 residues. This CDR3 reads CASSQERGRGRSYNEQFF. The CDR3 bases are TGTGCCAGCAGCCAAGAAAGGGGCAGGGGCCGCTCCTACAATGAGCAGTTCTTC.

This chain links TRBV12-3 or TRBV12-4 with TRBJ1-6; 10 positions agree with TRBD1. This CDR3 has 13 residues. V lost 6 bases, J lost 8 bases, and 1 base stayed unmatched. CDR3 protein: CASSGQGDSPLHF. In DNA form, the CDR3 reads TGTGCCAGCAGCGGACAGGGGGATTCACCCCTCCACTTT.

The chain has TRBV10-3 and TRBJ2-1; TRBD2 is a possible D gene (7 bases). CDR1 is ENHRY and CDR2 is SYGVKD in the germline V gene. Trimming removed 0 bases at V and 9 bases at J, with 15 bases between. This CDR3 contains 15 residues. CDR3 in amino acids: CAISESDRTGGEQFF. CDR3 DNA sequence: TGTGCCATCAGTGAGTCCGACAGGACGGGGGGTGAGCAGTTCTTC.

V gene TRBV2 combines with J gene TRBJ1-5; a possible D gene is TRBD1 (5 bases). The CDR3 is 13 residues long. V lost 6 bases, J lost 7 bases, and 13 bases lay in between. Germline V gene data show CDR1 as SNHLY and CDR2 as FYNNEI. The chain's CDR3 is CASRAFGGQPQHF. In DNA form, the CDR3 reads TGTGCCAGCAGGGCCTTCGGGGGACAGCCCCAGCATTTT. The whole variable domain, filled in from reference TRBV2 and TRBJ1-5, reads EPEVTQTPSHQVTQMGQEVILRCVPISNHLYFYWYRQILGQKVEFLVSFYNNEISEKSEIFDDQFSVERPDGSNFTLKIRSTKLEDSAMYFCASRAFGGQPQHFGDGTRLSIL.

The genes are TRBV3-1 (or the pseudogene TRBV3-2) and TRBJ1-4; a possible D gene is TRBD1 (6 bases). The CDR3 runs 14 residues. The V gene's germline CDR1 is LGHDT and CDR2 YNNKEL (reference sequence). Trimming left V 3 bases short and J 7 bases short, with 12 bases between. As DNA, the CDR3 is TGTGCCAGCAGCCAGCAGCAGGGGAGTGAAAAACTGTTTTTT. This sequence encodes CASSQQQGSEKLFF.

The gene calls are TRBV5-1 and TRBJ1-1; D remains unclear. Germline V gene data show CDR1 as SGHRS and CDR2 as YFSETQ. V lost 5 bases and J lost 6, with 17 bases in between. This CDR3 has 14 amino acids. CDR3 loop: CASSPLPGDSEAFF. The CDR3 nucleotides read TGCGCCAGCAGTCCCCTCCCCGGGGATTCTGAAGCTTTCTTT.

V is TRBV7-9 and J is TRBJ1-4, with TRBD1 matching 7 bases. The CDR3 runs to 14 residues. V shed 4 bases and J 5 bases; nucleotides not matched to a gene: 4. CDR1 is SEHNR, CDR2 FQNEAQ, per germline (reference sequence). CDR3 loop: CASSWTGGNEKLFF. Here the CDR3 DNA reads TGTGCCAGCAGCTGGACAGGAGGAAATGAAAAACTGTTTTTT.

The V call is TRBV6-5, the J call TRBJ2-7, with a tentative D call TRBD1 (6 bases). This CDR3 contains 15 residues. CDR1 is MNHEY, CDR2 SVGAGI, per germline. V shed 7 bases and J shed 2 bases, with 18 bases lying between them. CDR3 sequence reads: CASTKLQGSTYEQYF. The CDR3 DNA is TGTGCCAGCACCAAACTACAGGGAAGTACCTACGAGCAGTACTTC.